These T cell receptor beta chains were read from a single sample in a study of T-cell memory formation after mild COVID-19. TCRdb redid the calling of the 5' RACE reads with MiXCR, one entry per CDR3 protein. The sample has a few hundred thousand distinct CDR3 sequences; 13% to 15% are singletons. Sequencing input: PBMCs or a T cell subset sorted from them (not recorded which). The receptors were sampled from a man in his late teens or twenties who had mild COVID-19 (a few samples of this study predate the infection). Cell type and time point are not known. Both conserved end residues are part of each CDR3. The D gene is left open where the match is weak. Clone size is shown for a subset of rows, as once, few, many or a class of expanded clone.

NA	few	TRBV20-1	TRBJ2-2	TGCAGTGCTAGAGTGGTTTCGGAGCTGTTTTTT	CSARVVSELFF
NA	few	TRBV5-1	TRBJ2-1	TGCGCCAGCAGCTTGTTACTACGGACTCTCTCCTACAATGAGCAGTTCTTC	CASSLLLRTLSYNEQFF
NA	few	TRBV7-2	TRBJ1-4	TGTGCCAGCAGCTCCCCAGGGGACGAAAAACTGTTTTTT	CASSSPGDEKLFF
NA	few	TRBV12-3/TRBV12-4	TRBJ2-7	TGTGCCAGCAGTTTCGGACCCCCCTACGAGCAGTACTTC	CASSFGPPYEQYF
TRBD1	NA	TRBV9	TRBJ2-1	TGTGCCAGCAGCGTAGAGGGGGCCTCCAACAATGAGCAGTTCTTC	CASSVEGASNNEQFF
TRBD2	once	TRBV9	TRBJ2-3	TGTGCCAGCAGCCAGACTAGCGGGGGGATTACAGATACGCAGTATTTT	CASSQTSGGITDTQYF
NA	many	TRBV6-2/TRBV6-3	TRBJ1-4	TGTGCCAGCAGTTATTCACCGGGTGAGCCTGCAACTAATGAAAAACTGTTTTTT	CASSYSPGEPATNEKLFF
NA	NA	TRBV7-2	TRBJ2-7	TGTGCCAGCAGCTTATCCCAGGAAACCCCCTACGAGCAGTACTTC	CASSLSQETPYEQYF
NA	NA	TRBV10-3	TRBJ1-2	TGTGCCATCAGTGATCAGCGTGCCCAGGGGATGGGTGGCTACACCTTC	CAISDQRAQGMGGYTF
TRBD1	few	TRBV15	TRBJ2-3	TGTGCCACAGCGACAGGGGTCACAGATACGCAGTATTTT	CATATGVTDTQYF
NA	NA	TRBV6-5	TRBJ1-1	TGTGCCAGCAGCCCCTCGGTGGGTAACACTGAAGCTTTCTTT	CASSPSVGNTEAFF
NA	NA	TRBV5-1	TRBJ1-4	TGCGCCAGCAGCATTAGGGGTGAAAAACTGTTTTTT	CASSIRGEKLFF
NA	NA	TRBV6-6	TRBJ1-5	TGTGCCAGCAGTTACTCGGGGGGGCAGGGCGGCAATCAGCCCCAGCATTTT	CASSYSGGQGGNQPQHF